This T cell receptor (beta chain) was obtained from a study of CD8 T cells in ankylosing spondylitis. Whole-study results and caveats: A TCR beta motif of roughly eight highly homologous variants seemed to mark ankylosing spondylitis blood.

This clonotype was seen more than once but under ten times. Antigen specificity is unknown. With 10 bases removed from V and 0 bases from J, the gap between germline ends came to 13 bases. CDR3 length equals 13 residues. Germline CDR1 is ENHRY and CDR2 is SYGVKD. TCRdb recomputed calls from the 5' RACE reads with MiXCR, one row per CDR3 protein. The sample shows roughly 230,000 distinct CDR3 sequences, about a sixth of them seen only once. The TCR was taken from a male donor with ankylosing spondylitis or in good health (not recorded which). This chain joins TRBV10-3 and TRBJ2-7, with a tentative D call TRBD1 (6 bases). The specimen sequenced was blood, either unsorted or a sorted T cell fraction (not recorded which). CDR3 loop: CATIRDTSYEQYF. CDR3 coding DNA: TGTGCCACGATCCGGGACACCTCCTACGAGCAGTACTTC.